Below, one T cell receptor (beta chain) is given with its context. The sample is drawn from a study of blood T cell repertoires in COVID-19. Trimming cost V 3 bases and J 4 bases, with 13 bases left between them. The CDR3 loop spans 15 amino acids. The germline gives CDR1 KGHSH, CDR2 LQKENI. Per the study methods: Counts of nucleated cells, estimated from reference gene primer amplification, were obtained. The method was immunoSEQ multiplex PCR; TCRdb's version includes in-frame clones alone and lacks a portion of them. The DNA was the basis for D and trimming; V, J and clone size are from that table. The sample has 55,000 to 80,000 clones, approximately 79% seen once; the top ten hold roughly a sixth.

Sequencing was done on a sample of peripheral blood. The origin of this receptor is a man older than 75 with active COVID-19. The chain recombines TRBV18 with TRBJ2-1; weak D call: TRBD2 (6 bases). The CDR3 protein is CASSPTGEGYNEQFF. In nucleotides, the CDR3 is TGTGCCAGCTCACCTACGGGGGAAGGGTACAATGAGCAGTTCTTC.